A selection of T cell receptor beta chains follows, all from one sample in a study of blood T cell repertoires in COVID-19. The method was immunoSEQ multiplex PCR; TCRdb's version includes in-frame clones alone and lacks a portion of them. The data contain roughly 120,000 clones, approximately 84% of them seen just once; the ten biggest clones take up approximately 1.5%. The sample taken for sequencing was peripheral blood. The origin of the receptors is a man between 35 and 55 years old with acute or convalescent COVID-19. Each CDR3 is given with its conserved first and last residue. D genes are given only for firm matches. The size field is filled for only some rows; it gives once, few, many or a size class.

j_gene | abundance | v_gene | d_gene | CDR3aa | CDR3nt
TRBJ2-2 | once | TRBV28 | TRBD1 | CASSPWTGGTGELFF | TGTGCCAGCAGTCCCTGGACAGGAGGCACCGGGGAGCTGTTTTTT
TRBJ1-6 | once | TRBV2 | - | CASRSGTSSGLGSPLHF | TGTGCCAGCAGGAGCGGGACCTCGTCAGGCTTAGGTTCACCCCTCCACTTT
TRBJ2-7 | - | TRBV6-2/TRBV6-3 | - | CASSSIHYEQYF | TGTGCCAGCAGTTCCATCCACTACGAGCAGTACTTC
TRBJ1-2 | - | TRBV15 | - | CATSTGANYGYTF | TGTGCCACCAGCACGGGGGCTAACTATGGCTACACCTTC
TRBJ2-1 | few | TRBV3-1/TRBV3-2 | - | CASSLRGRMSYNEQFF | TGTGCCAGCAGCCTTAGAGGGAGAATGTCGTACAATGAGCAGTTCTTC
TRBJ2-7 | - | TRBV9 | - | CASSVGQGYYEQYF | TGTGCCAGCAGCGTAGGACAAGGATATTACGAGCAGTACTTC
TRBJ2-1 | - | TRBV5-1 | TRBD2 | CASSLRSGSGSYNEQFF | TGCGCCAGCAGCCTCCGTAGCGGGAGTGGGTCCTACAATGAGCAGTTCTTC
TRBJ1-2 | - | TRBV7-8 | - | CASSPWAGLNYGYTF | TGTGCCAGCAGCCCCTGGGCAGGTCTTAACTATGGCTACACCTTC
TRBJ2-5 | - | TRBV7-2 | TRBD2 | CASSDPGLAGGQETQYF | TGTGCCAGCAGCGATCCGGGACTAGCGGGGGGCCAAGAGACCCAGTACTTC
TRBJ2-1 | - | TRBV2 | TRBD2 | CASSGPTSGRFNEQFF | TGTGCCAGCAGCGGACCGACTAGCGGGAGATTCAATGAGCAGTTCTTC
TRBJ1-6 | - | TRBV27 | TRBD1 | CASRPGQVVSPLHF | TGTGCCAGCAGACCGGGACAGGTAGTTTCACCCCTCCACTTT
TRBJ2-1 | - | TRBV7-9 | - | CASSSYRYNNEQFF | TGTGCCAGCAGCTCTTACAGGTATAACAATGAGCAGTTCTTC
TRBJ1-2 | - | TRBV11-2 | TRBD1 | CASSLRDSNYGYTF | TGTGCCAGCAGCTTAAGGGACAGCAACTATGGCTACACCTTC
TRBJ2-3 | - | TRBV2 | - | CASSRGSPSTDTQYF | TGTGCCAGCTCGAGGGGGTCCCCAAGCACAGATACGCAGTATTTT
TRBJ1-1 | - | TRBV5-1 | TRBD1 | CASSRDSQVGRTEAFF | TGCGCCAGCAGCAGGGACAGCCAAGTTGGAAGGACTGAAGCTTTCTTT
TRBJ2-3 | - | TRBV4-2 | TRBD2 | CASSPPQRELADTQYF | TGTGCCAGCAGTCCGCCGCAGCGGGAGCTCGCAGATACGCAGTATTTT
TRBJ1-2 | - | TRBV29-1 | - | CSALRAQGSHGYTF | TGCAGCGCCCTTAGGGCACAGGGAAGTCATGGCTACACCTTC
TRBJ1-4 | - | TRBV28 | TRBD1 | CASSYRTGRNEKLFF | TGTGCCAGCAGTTACAGGACAGGACGTAATGAAAAACTGTTTTTT
TRBJ2-5 | - | TRBV6-2/TRBV6-3 | TRBD1 | CASSRLVQGAENF | TGTGCCAGCAGTAGACTAGTCCAGGGGGCGGAGAACTTC
TRBJ2-4 | - | TRBV6-5 | - | CASKPGGHIQYF | TGTGCCAGCAAACCAGGTGGGCACATTCAGTACTTC
TRBJ1-2 | - | TRBV4-2 | - | CASSQGEGYGYTF | TGTGCCAGCAGCCAGGGAGAAGGGTATGGCTACACCTTC
TRBJ1-2 | - | TRBV28 | - | CASSLSRRYGYTF | TGTGCCAGCAGTTTATCCAGGAGGTATGGCTACACCTTC
TRBJ1-5 | - | TRBV7-9 | - | CASSPDGSQPQHF | TGTGCCAGCAGCCCCGATGGTAGTCAGCCCCAGCATTTT
TRBJ1-4 | - | TRBV6-2/TRBV6-3 | - | CASSQGNEKLFF | TGTGCCAGCAGCCAGGGGAATGAAAAACTGTTTTTT
TRBJ2-7 | - | TRBV19 | - | CASSEMAGLYSYEQYF | TGTGCCAGTAGCGAAATGGCGGGTCTCTATTCCTACGAGCAGTACTTC
TRBJ2-7 | - | TRBV3-1/TRBV3-2 | TRBD2 | CASSQSSGYEQYF | TGTGCCAGCAGCCAGAGTAGCGGGTACGAGCAGTACTTC
TRBJ1-5 | - | TRBV4-2 | TRBD1 | CASSPSGGTHQPQHF | TGTGCCAGCAGCCCGTCAGGGGGTACCCATCAGCCCCAGCATTTT
TRBJ2-1 | - | TRBV29-1 | - | CSVRGSSYNEQFF | TGCAGCGTTCGGGGATCCTCCTACAATGAGCAGTTCTTC
TRBJ2-3 | - | TRBV11-3 | - | CASSLVSSDTQYF | TGTGCCAGCAGCTTAGTGTCCTCAGATACGCAGTATTTT
TRBJ2-1 | - | TRBV6-5 | - | CASSSVRGSSYNEQFF | TGTGCCAGCAGTTCTGTTCGGGGGAGCTCCTACAATGAGCAGTTCTTC
TRBJ2-2 | - | TRBV7-8 | - | CASSSRPAGANTGELFF | TGTGCCAGCAGCTCCCGCCCGGCAGGCGCGAACACCGGGGAGCTGTTTTTT
TRBJ1-6 | - | TRBV10-2 | - | CASTTAGGSGSPLHF | TGCGCCAGCACCACGGCAGGCGGGTCAGGTTCACCCCTCCACTTT
TRBJ2-3 | - | TRBV24-1 | TRBD2 | CATSEGTSGDSTDTQYF | TGTGCCACCAGTGAAGGGACTAGCGGTGATAGCACAGATACGCAGTATTTT
TRBJ1-5 | - | TRBV7-9 | TRBD1 | CASSPGQWSNQPQHF | TGTGCCAGCAGCCCGGGACAGTGGAGCAATCAGCCCCAGCATTTT
TRBJ2-1 | - | TRBV13 | - | CASSLVAGSYNEQFF | TGTGCCAGCAGCTTAGTTGCGGGGAGTTACAATGAGCAGTTCTTC
TRBJ2-2 | - | TRBV23-1 | - | CASPWRYGELFF | TGCGCCAGCCCTTGGAGGTACGGGGAGCTGTTTTTT
TRBJ2-7 | - | TRBV7-9 | - | CASSSFGRQSSYEQYF | TGTGCCAGCAGCTCCTTTGGCCGACAGAGCTCCTACGAGCAGTACTTC
TRBJ2-1 | few | TRBV2 | TRBD1 | CASNLLGQGNNEQFF | TGTGCCAGCAACCTCTTGGGACAGGGAAACAATGAGCAGTTCTTC
TRBJ2-1 | - | TRBV11-1 | - | CASSLGGSSYNEQFF | TGTGCCAGCAGCTTGGGGGGTTCCTCCTACAATGAGCAGTTCTTC
TRBJ2-3 | - | TRBV3-1/TRBV3-2 | TRBD2 | CASSLRLAGGIDTQYF | TGTGCCAGCAGCCTCCGACTAGCGGGGGGGATAGATACGCAGTATTTT
TRBJ2-4 | - | TRBV19 | - | CASSMPDRYQGILAKNIQYF | TGTGCCAGTAGTATGCCCGACCGATACCAGGGGATACTAGCCAAAAACATTCAGTACTTC
TRBJ2-1 | - | TRBV7-9 | TRBD2 | CASRSSGGLGFDEQFF | TGTGCCAGCAGATCTAGCGGGGGGCTGGGGTTTGATGAGCAGTTCTTC
TRBJ1-2 | - | TRBV5-4 | TRBD1 | CASSPPLGQGGRYYGYTF | TGTGCCAGCAGCCCTCCCCTGGGACAGGGGGGTCGGTACTATGGCTACACCTTC
TRBJ1-1 | once | TRBV7-2 | - | CASSLTWQSAGNEAFF | TGTGCCAGCAGCTTAACTTGGCAGTCCGCAGGGAATGAAGCTTTCTTT
TRBJ2-1 | - | TRBV12-3/TRBV12-4 | - | CASAGGGINEQFF | TGTGCCAGCGCTGGAGGGGGCATCAATGAGCAGTTCTTC
TRBJ2-3 | - | TRBV18 | - | CASSPLTGSSTDTQYF | TGTGCCAGCTCACCATTGACAGGATCTAGCACAGATACGCAGTATTTT
TRBJ2-5 | few | TRBV6-5 | - | CASSRQFEETQYF | TGTGCCAGCAGTCGACAGTTCGAAGAGACCCAGTACTTC
TRBJ1-2 | - | TRBV6-5 | - | CASSYSRGWNYGYTF | TGTGCCAGCAGTTACTCCAGGGGTTGGAACTATGGCTACACCTTC
TRBJ2-7 | - | TRBV5-1 | TRBD1 | CASSFMDRSYEQYF | TGCGCCAGCAGCTTTATGGACAGGTCCTACGAGCAGTACTTC
TRBJ2-1 | once | TRBV10-1 | - | CASSESSRGEQFF | TGCGCCAGCAGTGAGTCAAGCAGGGGTGAGCAGTTCTTC
TRBJ1-1 | - | TRBV28 | TRBD1 | CASSHPGQGANTEAFF | TGTGCCAGCAGTCACCCGGGACAGGGGGCGAACACTGAAGCTTTCTTT
TRBJ2-3 | - | TRBV5-1 | - | CASSLDGGTTDTQYF | TGCGCCAGCAGCTTGGACGGCGGGACCACAGATACGCAGTATTTT
TRBJ1-3 | - | TRBV7-3 | - | CASSPTGGNTIYF | TGTGCCAGCAGCCCGACAGGAGGAAACACCATATATTTT
TRBJ2-2 | - | TRBV7-3 | - | CASSSYTGELFF | TGTGCCAGCAGCTCCTATACCGGGGAGCTGTTTTTT
TRBJ2-6 | - | TRBV7-2 | - | CASSLVSSGANVLTF | TGTGCCAGCAGCTTAGTATCCTCTGGGGCCAACGTCCTGACTTTC
TRBJ2-4 | - | TRBV6-5 | - | CASSYSIGALNNIQYF | TGTGCCAGCAGTTACTCGATTGGGGCCCTAAATAACATTCAGTACTTC
TRBJ2-7 | - | TRBV15 | - | CATSRGQYEQYF | TGTGCCACCAGCCGTGGACAGTACGAGCAGTACTTC
TRBJ1-4 | - | TRBV5-6 | TRBD1 | CASSPNLGQGREKLFF | TGTGCCAGCAGCCCCAATCTGGGACAGGGGAGGGAAAAACTGTTTTTT
TRBJ2-1 | - | TRBV4-3 | - | CASSQDEGSEQFF | TGCGCCAGCAGCCAAGATGAGGGTAGTGAGCAGTTCTTC
TRBJ1-1 | - | TRBV20-1 | - | CSALEHTEAFF | TGCAGTGCTCTAGAACACACTGAAGCTTTCTTT